Described below is a single T cell receptor beta chain sequence and its context. The antigen is not known. The CDR3 spans 14 residues. V gave up 5 bases and J gave up 4 bases; unmatched junction bases: 7. The germline gives CDR1 PRHDT, CDR2 FYEKMQ (reference sequence). Clones were read by immunoSEQ multiplex PCR, and TCRdb kept only the in-frame ones, dropping some. The sample lists around 250,000 clones; 70% were seen once. This sample was included in a study of cytotoxic CD8 clonotypes in ibrutinib-treated CLL. Regarding the study as a whole: Pretreatment clonality was elevated relative to age-matched healthy donors and paralleled circulating CD8+ T-cell counts. Elevated clonality accompanied ibrutinib response, with a return toward baseline values at progression.

The specimen was PBMCs, collected after 24 months of ibrutinib treatment. This sequence was found in a human donor with chronic lymphocytic leukemia. This sequence joins TRBV13 and TRBJ1-2; 7 positions agree with TRBD1. CDR3 in DNA: TGTGCCAGCAGCCTTTGGGGACAGTCCTATGGCTACACCTTC. As protein: CASSLWGQSYGYTF.